This TCR beta chain was observed in a study of cytomegalovirus exposure and HLA in healthy donors. PCR employed 60 Vbeta and 13 Jbeta primers. Using immunoSEQ multiplex PCR, the repertoire was profiled, and TCRdb retains in-frame clones only, with some absent. Among 200,000 or so clones listed, 85% were seen once. The sample holds a few counts of this clone. The clonotype was recovered from a human donor in good health. Specimen: PBMCs.

The CDR3 DNA reads as TGTGCCAGTTTCCTACAGGGGGCTGGCACTGAAGCTTTCTTT. It yields the protein CASFLQGAGTEAFF. The rearrangement joins TRBV6-5 to TRBJ1-1; 9 bases line up with TRBD1. Germline trimming cut 9 bases from V and 4 bases from J; bases unmatched to any gene: 9. The CDR3 has 14 amino acids. CDR1 and CDR2 (germline): MNHEY, SVGAGI.